This record looks at one T cell receptor beta chain sequence and its context. The entry originates in a study of blood T cell repertoires in COVID-19. Study-wide context: The study drew acute and convalescent COVID-19 samples from the United States, Italy and Spain.

Data came from immunoSEQ multiplex PCR; TCRdb stores just in-frame clones and leaves some out. The sample lists 200,000 to 250,000 clones, 80% to 90% seen once, with roughly 4% in the top ten. This sequence originates from a man aged 45-60 years with acute or convalescent COVID-19. The sample consisted of peripheral blood.

CDR3 DNA sequence: TGTGCCAGCAGTGAAGTGGCAGGGTACAATGAGCAGTTCTTC. This gives the protein CASSEVAGYNEQFF. The J gene is TRBJ2-1, the V gene TRBV6-1; perhaps TRBD1 as D (5 bases). Per the germline V gene, CDR1 is MNHNS and CDR2 is SASEGT. V was clipped by 1 base and J by 4 bases, with 8 bases between them. This CDR3 comprises 14 residues.